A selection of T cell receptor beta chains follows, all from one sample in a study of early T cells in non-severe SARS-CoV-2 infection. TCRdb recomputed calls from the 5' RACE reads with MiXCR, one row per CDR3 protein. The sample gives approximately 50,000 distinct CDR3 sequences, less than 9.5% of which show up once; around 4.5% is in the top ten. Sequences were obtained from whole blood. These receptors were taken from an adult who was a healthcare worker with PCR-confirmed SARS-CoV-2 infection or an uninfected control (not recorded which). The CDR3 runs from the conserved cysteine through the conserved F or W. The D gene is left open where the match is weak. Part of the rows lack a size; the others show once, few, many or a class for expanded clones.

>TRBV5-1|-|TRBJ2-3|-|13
CASSFVGLDTQYF
TGCGCCAGCAGCTTTGTCGGCCTTGATACGCAGTATTTT
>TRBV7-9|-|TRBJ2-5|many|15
CASSLVWQGKETQYF
TGTGCCAGCAGCTTAGTGTGGCAGGGGAAAGAGACCCAGTACTTC
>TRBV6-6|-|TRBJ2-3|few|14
CASSYRNTADTQYF
TGTGCCAGCAGTTACAGGAACACAGCAGATACGCAGTATTTT
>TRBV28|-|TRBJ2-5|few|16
CASSSYRGLGGETQYF
TGTGCCAGCAGTTCTTATCGGGGTCTGGGCGGGGAGACCCAGTACTTC
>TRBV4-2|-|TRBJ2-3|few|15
CASSRRPGKIDTQYF
TGTGCCAGCAGCCGGCGGCCAGGAAAGATAGATACGCAGTATTTT
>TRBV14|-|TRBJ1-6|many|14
CASSQDRGNSPLHF
TGTGCCAGCAGCCAAGACAGGGGCAATTCACCCCTCCACTTT
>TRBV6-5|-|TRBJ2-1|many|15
CASSYGDTRRNEQFF
TGTGCCAGCAGTTACGGGGATACCCGGCGAAATGAGCAGTTCTTC
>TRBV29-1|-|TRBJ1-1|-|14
CSVARTYSNTEAFF
TGCAGCGTTGCCCGGACGTACTCGAACACTGAAGCTTTCTTT
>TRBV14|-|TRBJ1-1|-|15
CASSQARGTGAEAFF
TGTGCCAGCAGCCAAGCGAGAGGGACTGGGGCTGAAGCTTTCTTT
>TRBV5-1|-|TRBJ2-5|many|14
CASSRISGGETQYF
TGCGCCAGCAGCCGCATTAGCGGTGGGGAGACCCAGTACTTC
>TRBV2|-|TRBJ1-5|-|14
CASREEVGNQPQHF
TGTGCCAGCAGAGAAGAGGTAGGCAATCAGCCCCAGCATTTT
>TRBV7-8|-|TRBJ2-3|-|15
CASSSGTNPGDTQYF
TGTGCCAGCAGCTCTGGGACGAATCCGGGGGATACGCAGTATTTT
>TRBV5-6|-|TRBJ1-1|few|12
CASNRAYTEAFF
TGTGCCAGCAACCGGGCGTACACTGAAGCTTTCTTT
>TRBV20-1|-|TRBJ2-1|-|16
CSARALAGSSYNEQFF
TGCAGTGCTAGGGCCCTGGCAGGTAGCTCCTACAATGAGCAGTTCTTC
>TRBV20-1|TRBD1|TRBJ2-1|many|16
CSARDPSGTAYNEQFF
TGCAGTGCTAGAGACCCCTCCGGGACAGCGTACAATGAGCAGTTCTTC
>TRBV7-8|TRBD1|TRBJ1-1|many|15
CASSTRQGTVLSAFF
TGTGCCAGCAGCACCAGACAGGGCACGGTCCTGTCGGCTTTCTTT
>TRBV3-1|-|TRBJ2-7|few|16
CASSQGMPANSYEQYF
TGTGCCAGCAGCCAAGGTATGCCAGCGAATTCCTACGAGCAGTACTTC
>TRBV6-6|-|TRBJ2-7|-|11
CASGTTYEQYF
TGTGCCAGCGGGACAACCTACGAGCAGTACTTC
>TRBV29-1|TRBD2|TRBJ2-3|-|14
CSLRTSGGTDTQYF
TGCAGCTTACGGACTAGCGGGGGGACAGATACGCAGTATTTT
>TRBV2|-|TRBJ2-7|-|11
CASSEGREQYF
TGTGCCAGCAGTGAAGGTAGGGAGCAGTACTTC
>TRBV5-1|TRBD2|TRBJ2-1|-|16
CASSLTSGGSLNEQFF
TGCGCCAGCAGCTTGACTAGCGGGGGGAGCCTCAATGAGCAGTTCTTC
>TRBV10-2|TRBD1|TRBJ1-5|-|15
CASSEFGRGSIAQHF
TGCGCCAGCAGTGAGTTCGGCAGGGGGTCTATAGCCCAGCATTTT
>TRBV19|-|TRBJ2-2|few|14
CASNGRAGTGELFF
TGTGCCAGTAACGGGCGGGCAGGTACCGGGGAGCTGTTTTTT
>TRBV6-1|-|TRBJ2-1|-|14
CAATSDAIYNEQFF
TGTGCCGCCACGTCGGACGCGATCTACAATGAGCAGTTCTTC
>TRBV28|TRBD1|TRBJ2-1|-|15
CASSPRGQGYNEQFF
TGTGCCAGCAGTCCTAGAGGACAGGGGTACAATGAGCAGTTCTTC
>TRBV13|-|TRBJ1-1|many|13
CASSYQGRTEAFF
TGTGCCAGCAGCTATCAGGGTCGGACTGAAGCTTTCTTT
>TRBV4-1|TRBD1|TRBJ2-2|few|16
CASSQVSGQGPGELFF
TGCGCCAGCAGCCAAGTGTCGGGACAGGGCCCCGGGGAGCTGTTTTTT